This is a list of T cell receptor beta chains from one sample in a study of shared clonotypes between healthy human individuals. TCRdb's table, derived via immunoSEQ multiplex PCR, lists solely in-frame clones and lacks some. The sample contains roughly 1,500,000 clones, roughly 98% of which appear only once. The material sequenced was naive CD4+ T cells sorted from blood. The receptors stem from a man aged 30 to 45 in good health. Each CDR3 is given with its conserved first and last residue. Fields, in order: J gene, D gene, V gene, clone size, CDR3 DNA, CDR3 protein. D genes are given only for firm matches. A row's size may be missing; if present it is once, few, many or a size class.

TRBJ2-1 . TRBV5-1 . TGCGCCAGCAGCTTGGGCCGGGTAAAGTACAATGAGCAGTTCTTC CASSLGRVKYNEQFF
TRBJ1-1 . TRBV19 . TGTGCCAGTGGGGGGACTGAAGCTTTCTTT CASGGTEAFF
TRBJ1-1 . TRBV6-5 . TGTGCCAGCAGACCGGGGGGGATCTTGAACACTGAAGCTTTCTTT CASRPGGILNTEAFF
TRBJ2-7 TRBD2 TRBV19 . TGTGCCAGTAGTATTACTAGCGGGAGCTACGAGCAGTACTTC CASSITSGSYEQYF
TRBJ1-1 . TRBV5-5 once TGTGCCAGCAAACAACAGGACCAGAACACTGAAGCTTTCTTT CASKQQDQNTEAFF
TRBJ2-5 TRBD2 TRBV27 . TGTGCCAGCAGTTACAGTAGCGGGAGCCCCCAAGAGACCCAGTACTTC CASSYSSGSPQETQYF
TRBJ2-7 TRBD1 TRBV19 . TGTGCCAGTAGTCGTCGACAGGGGGCGCCGGGCGAGCAGTACTTC CASSRRQGAPGEQYF
TRBJ1-2 . TRBV7-3 . TGTGCCAGCAGCTTAGGCGCGGGGGCGGACTATGGCTACACCTTC CASSLGAGADYGYTF
TRBJ2-1 . TRBV9 . TGTGCCAGCAGCGTGGTACAGGGAACGAACAATGAGCAGTTCTTC CASSVVQGTNNEQFF
TRBJ2-7 . TRBV4-1 . TGCGCCAGCAGCCAAGAGCACATCCGGGACGGAAGCTCCTACGAGCAGTACTTC CASSQEHIRDGSSYEQYF
TRBJ2-5 TRBD1 TRBV7-2 . TGTGCCAGCAGCTCGCCCGCCTCTGACAGGGTGACCCAGTACTTC CASSSPASDRVTQYF
TRBJ2-7 . TRBV2 . TGTGCCAGCAGTTGGACAGTCGTGCAGTACTTC CASSWTVVQYF
TRBJ2-5 TRBD1 TRBV18 . TGTGCCAGCTCACCACTCCCGGGACAGGGGGCAAGGGAGACCCAGTACTTC CASSPLPGQGARETQYF
TRBJ1-1 . TRBV5-1 few TGCGCCAGCAGCTTGGTGGGAACTGAAGCTTTCTTT CASSLVGTEAFF
TRBJ1-4 . TRBV18 . TGTGCCAGCTCCCGAGGGGCGAGCGAAAAACTGTTTTTT CASSRGASEKLFF
TRBJ2-2 TRBD2 TRBV4-1 . TGCGCCAGCAGCCATGCAGATAGCGGGAGTAGAGGCACCGGGGAGCTGTTTTTT CASSHADSGSRGTGELFF
TRBJ2-1 TRBD2 TRBV6-6 . TGTGCCAGCAGTTACTCCGGGGGGGCCCCGCGGAATGAGCAGTTCTTC CASSYSGGAPRNEQFF